This TCR beta chain comes out of a study of T-cell reconstitution after alpha-beta-depleted transplantation in children (dated by TCRdb to 2016 to 2018). Describing the broader study: Using TCR repertoire profiling, the study followed T-cell immune reconstitution in a quantitative way in children after TCRalphabeta/CD19-depleted allogeneic hematopoietic cell transplantation. Study-wide findings and limitations: About two months after transplant, the apparently early recovery of alphabetaT-cell counts reportedly depended on just several hundred clones that had expanded rapidly and came from non-depleted graft cells. The high TCRbeta diversity at day 60 in some patients was ascribed to recipient T cells and intrathymic progenitors that had survived conditioning. The frequencies of hyperexpanded clones fell over the following months, and after one year, T-cell counts and TCRbeta diversity were mostly attributed to newly produced T cells.

This clonotype was counted ten times or more. No antigen is known for it. No base qualities exist here, and no much larger clone lies one base off it. Taken with the paper, the label for treatment or condition translates to: allogeneic hematopoietic cell transplantation with graft depleted of TCRalphabeta T cells and CD19 B cells. Transplant recipients were children who received TCRalphabeta/CD19-depleted allogeneic hematopoietic cell grafts. The library was built by means of PCR. TCRdb records Illumina HiSeq 2500 as the sequencer. Molecular barcoding was employed in the preparation of TCR libraries, with unique molecular identifiers being used to normalize TCRbeta repertoire quantification. In-frame beta chains were kept once TCRdb had trimmed the public reads at Q25 with fastp and called clones with MiXCR. Entries that share a CDR3 protein sequence are merged under the most common genes and DNA. The sample table shows about 200,000 distinct CDR3 sequences, and about 8.2% are seen once. The top ten constitute approximately 40% of the sample.

V is shortened by 2 bases, J by 5 bases, and the region joining them spans 18 bases. Measured from the cysteine to the phenylalanine, the CDR3 is 16 residues long. Of the read, only the CDR3 DNA is kept; its 48 bases are in frame from base 1. This receptor was taken from a male patient aged 2 to 10 who had a stem cell transplant for acute myeloid leukemia, so the T cells may come from the graft donor. Sequenced here: PBMCs, mostly from graft donor cells, sampled 360 days after TCRalphabeta/CD19-depleted stem cell transplant. In this chain, TRBV12-3 or TRBV12-4 is recombined with TRBJ1-2; TRBD1 is possibly the D segment (6 matching bases). The bases read TGTGCCAGCAGTTTAAGTTCGTCAGGGGCCCAATATGGCTACACCTTC. It codes for CASSLSSSGAQYGYTF.